The 28 T cell receptor beta chains listed next were all sequenced from one sample in a study of OX40 agonist ivuxolimab in advanced cancers. Some clones are missing from TCRdb's copy, which holds only in-frame ones; the method was immunoSEQ multiplex PCR. This table has approximately 84,000 clones, 90% to 95% appearing once. The material sequenced was CD4+ or CD8+ T cells sorted from blood, taken in a trial of the OX40 agonist ivuxolimab. The source is an adult with an advanced solid tumor such as melanoma, head and neck, liver or kidney cancer.

The chain joins TRBV4-1 to TRBJ2-1; D tentatively fits TRBD1 or TRBD2 (5 bases each). Germline-derived CDR1 and CDR2 are MGHRA and YSYEKL. The CDR3 is 12 amino acids. V lost 1 base and J lost 10, with 8 bases in between. CDR3 sequence reads: CASSQARDEQFF. The DNA for the CDR3 is TGCGCCAGCAGCCAAGCTAGGGACGAGCAGTTCTTC.

This chain connects TRBV9 to TRBJ1-2; possible D gene TRBD1, 5 bases. The CDR3 totals 14 residues. Trimming left V 0 bases short and J 3 bases short, with 9 bases between. In germline, CDR1 is SGDLS, CDR2 YYNGEE. The CDR3 DNA sequence: TGTGCCAGCAGCGTAGATGACAGTGACTATGGCTACACCTTC. It encodes CASSVDDSDYGYTF.

This clone was recorded once. The rearrangement joins TRBV11-2 to TRBJ2-7; 7 positions agree with TRBD1. The CDR3 contains 15 residues. V trimming: 5 bases; J trimming: 2 bases; junction bases outside the gene matches: 9. CDR1 is SGHAT, CDR2 FQNNGV, per germline. CDR3 region: CASSTWDSPTYEQYF. For the CDR3, the DNA is TGTGCCAGCAGCACCTGGGACAGCCCCACCTACGAGCAGTACTTC.

The V and J genes are TRBV10-2 and TRBJ2-2; TRBD2 aligns across 10 bases. With V trimmed by 6 bases and J by 4 bases, 11 bases remained unmatched. CDR1 WSHSY and CDR2 SAAADI come from the germline V gene. There are 17 residues in the CDR3. The CDR3 spells CASRMREREGVTGELFF. The CDR3 DNA reads TGCGCCAGCAGAATGAGGGAGCGGGAGGGGGTCACCGGGGAGCTGTTTTTT.

This clone came up once. The chain has TRBV4-3 and TRBJ2-3; D possibly matches TRBD1 or TRBD2 (5 bases each). Germline V gene sequence: CDR1 LGHNA, CDR2 YSLEER. The CDR3 has 18 residues. Trimming took 3 bases from V and 2 from J, leaving 21 bases between them. CDR3 loop: CASSHPTTQRGATDTQYF. For the CDR3, the DNA is TGCGCCAGCAGCCATCCTACAACCCAGCGAGGGGCCACAGATACGCAGTATTTT.

V usage is TRBV5-1 and J usage is TRBJ2-7; 7 nucleotides agree with TRBD1. Germline values: CDR1 SGHRS, CDR2 YFSETQ. This CDR3 is 13 amino acids long. J lost 5 bases, V lost 0 bases, and 2 bases had no gene match. This CDR3 is CASSLDRGDEQYF. The CDR3 nucleotides are TGCGCCAGCAGCTTGGACAGGGGAGACGAGCAGTACTTC.

The J gene is TRBJ1-4, the V gene TRBV7-2; tentative D call: TRBD1 (6 bases). V dropped 4 bases and J dropped 10 bases, with 19 bases sitting between them. The germline V gene has CDR1 SGHTA and CDR2 FQGNSA. This CDR3 is 15 amino acids long. The CDR3, as DNA: TGTGCCAGCAGCTCGTCGACAGGACGTCTGGGAAAACTGTTTTTT. It encodes CASSSSTGRLGKLFF.

This chain uses TRBV11-1 with TRBJ1-1, with D unclear. The CDR3 covers 11 residues. The V end was cut by 5 bases, the J end by 3 bases, with 4 bases between. Germline CDR1 and CDR2: SGHAT and FQDESV (reference sequence). This CDR3 reads CASSLYTEAFF. The CDR3 coding sequence is TGTGCCAGCAGCCTCTACACTGAAGCTTTCTTT.

This chain links TRBV2 with TRBJ1-5, with D possibly matching TRBD1 (5 bases). The CDR3 length is 16 residues. V was clipped by 3 bases and J by 2 bases, with 14 bases between them. Germline V gene lookup returns CDR1 SNHLY and CDR2 FYNNEI. The CDR3 region is CASSDSFRGRNQPQHF. CDR3 DNA: TGTGCCAGCAGTGATTCTTTTCGGGGCCGCAATCAGCCCCAGCATTTT. The whole variable domain, remainder taken from reference TRBV2 and TRBJ1-5, is EPEVTQTPSHQVTQMGQEVILRCVPISNHLYFYWYRQILGQKVEFLVSFYNNEISEKSEIFDDQFSVERPDGSNFTLKIRSTKLEDSAMYFCASSDSFRGRNQPQHFGDGTRLSIL.

The rearrangement uses TRBV19 and TRBJ1-5, with a tentative D call TRBD1 (5 bases). The ends were cut back, 5 bases at V and 9 bases at J, with 11 bases in the middle. Germline loops: CDR1 LNHDA, CDR2 SQIVND (reference sequence). This CDR3 spans 12 amino acids. The CDR3 sequence is CASSWAQGPQHF. The CDR3, as DNA: TGTGCCAGTAGTTGGGCCCAGGGGCCCCAGCATTTT.

This clone was picked up one time. V usage is TRBV11-2 and J usage is TRBJ2-3; no firm D call. V lost 1 base, J lost 5 bases, and 25 bases lay in between. The CDR3 contains 19 residues. The germline CDR1 and CDR2 sequences are SGHAT and FQNNGV. Here the CDR3 reads CASSLGLFLSHPWKDTQYF. In DNA, the CDR3 is TGTGCCAGCAGCTTAGGGCTATTCCTAAGTCACCCCTGGAAAGATACGCAGTATTTT.

The chain links TRBV21-1 to TRBJ2-3. TRBV21-1 is recorded as a pseudogene. The CDR3 runs 11 residues. The CDR3 sequence is CASMKTDTQYF. CDR3 DNA: TGTGCCAGCATGAAGACAGATACGCAGTATTTT.

The CDR3 region has the DNA TGTGCCAGCAGTAGGGGGCCGATTAATTCACCCCTCCACTTT. Translating it yields CASSRGPINSPLHF. The chain has TRBV6-4 and TRBJ1-6, with 7 bases identical to TRBD1. From germline, CDR1 is MRHNA and CDR2 SNTAGT. V gave up 5 bases and J gave up 6 bases; unmatched junction bases: 4. The CDR3 loop spans 14 amino acids.

The CDR3, as DNA: TGTGCCAGCAGCCTCGGGCGCCCCTATGGCTACACCTTC. Amino acids: CASSLGRPYGYTF. This sequence joins TRBV7-8 and TRBJ1-2; D is uncertain. Trimming stripped 5 bases from V and 4 bases from J, with 11 bases between. The CDR3 is made up of 13 amino acids. Looked up from germline, CDR1 is SGHVS and CDR2 is FQNEAQ.

This chain joins TRBV5-6 and TRBJ2-5; no clear D gene. Matching the DNA end better, TRBJ2-7 makes the J call doubtful. The V gene's germline CDR1 is SGHDT and CDR2 YYEEEE. The length of the CDR3 is 13 residues. This CDR3 reads CASSLGESYEQYF. CDR3 sequence (DNA): TGTGCCAGCAGCTTAGGAGAGTCCTACGAGCAGTACTTC.

This clone was recorded once. This chain connects TRBV29-1 to TRBJ1-2; D possibly corresponds to TRBD1 (5 bases). This CDR3 comprises 11 residues. Germline V CDR1 and CDR2: SQVTM, ANQGSEA. The V and J ends lost 4 bases and 5 bases respectively, with 8 bases between them. The DNA for the CDR3 is TGCAGCGTTGTAGGGGCTTATGGCTACACCTTC. Its translation is CSVVGAYGYTF.

The V call is TRBV5-1, the J call TRBJ2-2, with 14 bases that match TRBD2. The CDR3 runs 19 residues. The V gene's germline CDR1 is SGHRS and CDR2 YFSETQ. V was pared by 4 bases and J by 3 bases, with 11 bases of the junction left unmatched. As DNA, the CDR3 is TGCGCCAGCAGCAAAACCGAGGGACTAGCGGGGGACTACACCGGGGAGCTGTTTTTT. Its protein product is CASSKTEGLAGDYTGELFF. The full variable domain, in which reference TRBV5-1 and TRBJ2-2 provide the parts outside the CDR3, is KAGVTQTPRYLIKTRGQQVTLSCSPISGHRSVSWYQQTPGQGLQFLFEYFSETQRNKGNFPGRFSGRQFSNSRSEMNVSTLELGDSALYLCASSKTEGLAGDYTGELFFGEGSRLTVL.

V usage is TRBV10-3 and J usage is TRBJ2-5, with D possibly matching TRBD2 (6 bases). The CDR3 consists of 14 residues. V lost 8 bases to trimming and J lost 0 bases, with 13 bases between them. Germline V CDR1 and CDR2: ENHRY, SYGVKD. The CDR3 DNA sequence: TGTGCCATCGGCAGGGAGGCGTACCAAGAGACCCAGTACTTC. This gives the protein CAIGREAYQETQYF.

The chain employs TRBV6-1 and TRBJ2-7; no firm D call. V was trimmed by 1 base and J by 2 bases, leaving 12 bases between them. This CDR3 has 15 amino acids. Germline values: CDR1 MNHNS, CDR2 SASEGT. The CDR3 DNA sequence: TGTGCCAGCAGTGAAGTAAGGCAGAGCGCCTACGAGCAGTACTTC. This sequence encodes CASSEVRQSAYEQYF.

The rearrangement links TRBV6-4 to TRBJ2-7, with a weak D call TRBD2 (7 bases). CDR1 and CDR2 (germline): MRHNA, SNTAGT. Trimming took off 3 bases at V and 5 bases at J, with 20 bases between the two ends. The CDR3 extends over 16 amino acids. CDR3 sequence: CASSENLRGTIHEQYF. CDR3 nucleotide sequence: TGTGCCAGCAGTGAGAATCTTAGGGGGACTATCCACGAGCAGTACTTC.

J is TRBJ1-3 and V is TRBV19; 9 positions agree with TRBD1. After removal of 5 bases from V and 4 bases from J, the junction contained 6 bases not matched to a gene. Germline V lookup: CDR1 LNHDA, CDR2 SQIVND (reference sequence). The CDR3 contains 15 residues. The CDR3 DNA reads TGTGCCAGTAGTGACGGGACAGGGACCGGAAACACCATATATTTT. The encoded protein is CASSDGTGTGNTIYF.

V usage is TRBV7-6 and J usage is TRBJ2-1, with D maybe TRBD2 (5 bases). Germline CDR1 is SGHVS and CDR2 is FNYEAQ. The CDR3 sequence is 15 residues long. Between the trimmed V and J ends, which lost 8 bases and 0 bases, there was a span of 14 bases. As DNA, the CDR3 is TGTGCCAGCCGTTCCGTGGGGAGCTCCTACAATGAGCAGTTCTTC. This encodes CASRSVGSSYNEQFF.

The chain recombines TRBV19 with TRBJ1-1; 9 nucleotides match TRBD1. CDR3 length: 17 residues. Germline values: CDR1 LNHDA, CDR2 SQIVND (reference sequence). V was pared by 4 bases and J by 3 bases, with 12 bases of the junction left unmatched. CDR3 nucleotide sequence: TGTGCCAGTAGTAGTGGTCTCACAGGGGGCGTAGACACTGAAGCTTTCTTT. This gives the protein CASSSGLTGGVDTEAFF. Drawing the rest from reference TRBV19 and TRBJ1-1, the complete variable domain is DGGITQSPKYLFRKEGQNVTLSCEQNLNHDAMYWYRQDPGQGLRLIYYSQIVNDFQKGDIAEGYSVSREKKESFPLTVTSAQKNPTAFYLCASSSGLTGGVDTEAFFGQGTRLTVV.

The rearrangement links TRBV6-1 to TRBJ1-5; a weak D match, TRBD1 (6 bases). V was clipped by 1 base and J by 6 bases, with 10 bases between them. The CDR3 length is 14 residues. The germline V gene has CDR1 MNHNS and CDR2 SASEGT. The CDR3 region is CASSEGDTFQPQHF. The DNA for the CDR3 is TGTGCCAGCAGTGAAGGGGACACTTTTCAGCCCCAGCATTTT.

This chain links TRBV4-3 with TRBJ1-2; no reliable D call. Germline values: CDR1 LGHNA, CDR2 YSLEER. Trimming removed 0 bases at V and 5 bases at J, with 10 bases between. The CDR3 spans 14 residues. The CDR3, as DNA: TGCGCCAGCAGCCAAGATCAGGCGGATTATGGCTACACCTTC. It specifies CASSQDQADYGYTF.

The chain uses TRBV5-5 and TRBJ2-5, with TRBD1 matching 8 bases. With 4 bases clipped from V and 2 bases from J, the junction kept 7 bases outside the gene matches. The CDR3 is 15 amino acids. CDR1 is SGHKS and CDR2 is YYEKEE in the germline V gene (reference sequence). This chain's CDR3 is CASSRAGGEQETQYF. Written as DNA, the CDR3 is TGTGCCAGCAGCCGCGCAGGGGGCGAACAAGAGACCCAGTACTTC. The variable domain in full, with the rest retrieved from reference TRBV5-5 and TRBJ2-5, is DAGVTQSPTHLIKTRGQQVTLRCSPISGHKSVSWYQQVLGQGPQFIFQYYEKEERGRGNFPDRFSARQFPNYSSELNVNALLLGDSALYLCASSRAGGEQETQYFGPGTRLLVL.

This clone occurred a few times. The chain couples TRBV6-4 to TRBJ2-7; 7 bases match TRBD2. The V and J ends lost 10 bases and 3 bases, in that order; junction bases with no gene match: 6. Germline V gene sequence: CDR1 MRHNA, CDR2 SNTAGT. The CDR3 has 12 residues. CDR3 residues: CAILGGLYEQYF. The CDR3 DNA sequence: TGTGCCATCCTGGGAGGGCTCTACGAGCAGTACTTC.

The chain joins TRBV4-1 to TRBJ2-3, with 12 bases identical to TRBD2. The V gene's germline CDR1 is MGHRA and CDR2 YSYEKL. Unmatched junction bases numbered 2, after V lost 0 bases and J lost 1 base. This CDR3 is built from 17 residues. CDR3 amino acids: CASSQEGLAGRTDTQYF. In DNA, the CDR3 is TGCGCCAGCAGCCAAGAGGGACTAGCGGGTCGCACAGATACGCAGTATTTT.